The 31 T cell receptor beta chains presented below share a single source sample, sequenced in a study of T-cell reconstitution after alpha-beta-depleted transplantation in children. Using unique molecular identifiers, the investigators prepared the TCRbeta library. TCRdb re-analysed the PCR reads in MiXCR, keeping a single row per CDR3 protein. The sample includes more than 550,000 distinct CDR3 sequences, over 9.5% of them seen just once. Here the sequenced sample was PBMCs from the stem cell graft donor, taken from the stem cell graft. These receptors were collected from a human donor who donated a stem cell graft to a child with acute myeloid leukemia.

V is TRBV5-1 and J is TRBJ1-1; D ambiguous. The germline V and J ends were trimmed by 4 bases and 10 bases, with 11 bases remaining between them. The V gene's germline CDR1 is SGHRS and CDR2 YFSETQ. The CDR3 extends over 11 amino acids. The CDR3 protein is CASSASERAFF. In nucleotides, the CDR3 is TGCGCCAGCAGCGCTTCAGAGAGAGCTTTCTTT. Using reference TRBV5-1 and TRBJ1-1 for the parts outside the CDR3, the full variable domain is KAGVTQTPRYLIKTRGQQVTLSCSPISGHRSVSWYQQTPGQGLQFLFEYFSETQRNKGNFPGRFSGRQFSNSRSEMNVSTLELGDSALYLCASSASERAFFGQGTRLTVV.

This clonotype was seen many times. The rearrangement links TRBV5-1 to TRBJ1-2; TRBD1 matches 8 bases. J lost 4 bases, V lost 3 bases, and 5 bases had no gene match. Germline loops: CDR1 SGHRS, CDR2 YFSETQ. There are 14 residues in the CDR3. The CDR3 loop is CASSSDRVAYGYTF. The CDR3, as DNA: TGCGCCAGCAGCTCGGACAGGGTCGCCTATGGCTACACCTTC.

This chain links TRBV12-3 or TRBV12-4 with TRBJ2-5; 8 positions agree with TRBD1. Trimming took 6 bases from V and 4 from J; bases not matched to a gene: 13. The CDR3 sequence is 16 residues long. CDR3 DNA: TGTGCCAGCAGCCCGGGTGGTACAGGGGGTACAGAGACCCAGTACTTC. Its protein is CASSPGGTGGTETQYF.

This clonotype has only a few counts. The CDR3 sequence: CASSPQGSGDEKLFF. In DNA form, the CDR3 reads TGTGCCAGCAGCCCACAGGGGTCGGGAGATGAAAAACTGTTTTTT. V usage is TRBV7-9 and J usage is TRBJ1-4; 7 nucleotides agree with TRBD1. Trimming at V came to 5 bases and at J to 6 bases, leaving 9 bases not matched to a gene. This CDR3 has 15 residues. CDR1 and CDR2 (germline): SEHNR, FQNEAQ (reference sequence).

This clonotype has a handful of counts. The chain combines TRBV10-3 with TRBJ2-6, with a possible D match to TRBD2 (5 bases). Germline V gene lookup returns CDR1 ENHRY and CDR2 SYGVKD. Trimming left V 4 bases short and J 2 bases short, with 12 bases between. The length of the CDR3 is 16 residues. The CDR3 reads CAISGGISPGANVLTF. DNA of the CDR3: TGTGCCATCAGTGGAGGGATTAGCCCTGGGGCCAACGTCCTGACTTTC.

This chain uses TRBV21-1 with TRBJ2-2; no check of the table's D call, TRBD2, against the DNA was made. TRBV21-1 is a known pseudogene. The CDR3 is made up of 15 amino acids. DNA for the CDR3: TGTGCCGTCGGGGCCAGCGGGAGATCCACCGGGGAGCTGTTTTTT. It codes for CAVGASGRSTGELFF.

This clonotype has just a few counts. The CDR3 sequence is CASSLASIRSGTEAFF. Here the CDR3 DNA reads TGCGCCAGCAGCTTGGCGTCCATCAGGAGTGGGACTGAAGCTTTCTTT. The V call is TRBV5-1, the J call TRBJ1-1; D call uncertain. The V and J ends lost 0 bases and 5 bases respectively, with 17 bases between them. There are 16 residues in the CDR3. CDR1 is SGHRS, CDR2 YFSETQ, per germline.

In its sample, this clonotype was seen a few times. The rearrangement links TRBV12-3 or TRBV12-4 to TRBJ1-2; D call uncertain. Trimming removed 7 bases from V and 8 bases from J, with 11 bases in between. This CDR3 has 11 amino acids. CDR3 amino acids: CASTRAGGYTF. CDR3 DNA: TGTGCCAGCACCCGAGCCGGGGGCTACACCTTC.

This clonotype appeared a few times. J is TRBJ2-7 and V is TRBV4-2; 13 bases fit TRBD2. Germline CDR1 reads LGHNA; CDR2 reads YNFKEQ. The CDR3 extends over 17 amino acids. The ends lost 2 bases at V and 2 bases at J; junction bases unmatched: 6. This CDR3 is CASSQNPTSGRAYEQYF. The DNA of the CDR3 is TGTGCCAGCAGCCAAAACCCTACTAGCGGGAGGGCCTACGAGCAGTACTTC.

This clonotype was seen a few times. This chain uses TRBV29-1 with TRBJ2-7, with 8 bases matching TRBD2. The CDR3 length is 15 residues. V lost 7 bases to trimming and J lost 5 bases; unmatched junction nucleotides: 16. Germline assignment: CDR1 SQVTM and CDR2 ANQGSEA. The CDR3 here is CSARGGAGGNDEQYF. CDR3 nucleotides: TGCAGCGCAAGGGGCGGGGCGGGGGGCAACGACGAGCAGTACTTC.

The chain uses TRBV30 and TRBJ2-2, with 9 bases that match TRBD2. V lost 4 bases to trimming and J lost 4 bases; unmatched junction nucleotides: 4. CDR1 and CDR2 (germline): GTSNPN, SVGIG (reference sequence). There are 14 residues in the CDR3. CDR3 sequence reads: CAWMLGLATGELFF. In DNA form, the CDR3 reads TGTGCCTGGATGTTGGGACTAGCCACCGGGGAGCTGTTTTTT.

This sequence joins TRBV11-2 and TRBJ2-1, with TRBD2 matching 11 bases. Germline CDR1 reads SGHAT; CDR2 reads FQNNGV. The CDR3 consists of 15 residues. The V and J ends lost 3 bases and 7 bases, in that order; junction bases with no gene match: 5. In DNA, the CDR3 is TGTGCCAGCAGCTTTTGGGTAGCGGGAGGGAATGAGCAGTTCTTC. This encodes CASSFWVAGGNEQFF.

This clonotype was observed a few times. The chain carries TRBV24-1 and TRBJ2-1; 10 bases line up with TRBD2. J lost 4 bases, V lost 4 bases, and 6 bases had no gene match. The germline gives CDR1 KGHDR, CDR2 SFDVKD. The CDR3 runs 16 residues. In DNA form, the CDR3 reads TGTGCCACCAGTGAACCTAGCGGGAGCGCGTACAATGAGCAGTTCTTC. Translation: CATSEPSGSAYNEQFF.

Many counts were recorded for this clonotype. The chain links TRBV10-3 to TRBJ2-1; D is possibly TRBD1 or TRBD2 (5 bases each). There are 12 residues in the CDR3. Trimming shortened V by 6 bases and J by 8 bases, and 11 bases separated the two germline ends. Germline V gene lookup returns CDR1 ENHRY and CDR2 SYGVKD. The CDR3 is CAISPRGDEQFF. As DNA, the CDR3 is TGTGCCATCAGCCCTCGGGGCGATGAGCAGTTCTTC.

The chain has TRBV5-1 and TRBJ2-5; tentative D call: TRBD2 (5 bases). CDR1 and CDR2 from the germline V gene are SGHRS and YFSETQ. CDR3 length equals 15 residues. V lost 2 bases to trimming and J lost 4 bases, with 15 bases between them. The DNA for the CDR3 is TGCGCCAGCAGCTTAGAGGACCCCGCGGGAGAGACCCAGTACTTC. This codes for CASSLEDPAGETQYF.

This clonotype showed up many times. The gene calls are TRBV20-1 and TRBJ2-7; TRBD2 matches 7 bases. J lost 2 bases, V lost 1 base, and 14 bases had no gene match. The CDR3 extends over 17 amino acids. Germline V CDR1 and CDR2: DFQATT, SNEGSKA (reference sequence). Written as DNA, the CDR3 is TGCAGTGCTAGAGGTGGAGGCAGCGGGATGTCCCCCTACGAGCAGTACTTC. It codes for CSARGGGSGMSPYEQYF.

This clonotype was counted only a few times. The chain recombines TRBV20-1 with TRBJ2-2, with 7 bases fitting TRBD1. CDR1 is DFQATT, CDR2 SNEGSKA, per germline (reference sequence). The CDR3 contains 15 residues. V was pared by 5 bases and J by 0 bases, with 6 bases of the junction left unmatched. The CDR3 spells CSAAPGGANTGELFF. The CDR3 DNA sequence: TGCAGTGCTGCCCCAGGGGGAGCGAACACCGGGGAGCTGTTTTTT.

This clonotype appeared a few times. The V gene is TRBV20-1, the J gene TRBJ2-3; perhaps D is TRBD1 or TRBD2 (5 bases each). Germline CDR1 reads DFQATT; CDR2 reads SNEGSKA (reference sequence). V was pared by 6 bases and J by 6 bases, with 22 bases between. The CDR3 length is 15 residues. This chain's CDR3 is CSASLGSGTADTQYF. The CDR3 DNA follows: TGCAGTGCCAGTCTGGGGTCCGGGACGGCCGATACGCAGTATTTT.

A few counts support this clonotype. V usage is TRBV6-2 or TRBV6-3 and J usage is TRBJ2-1; TRBD2 matches at 12 bases. The length of the CDR3 is 18 residues. V shed 7 bases and J 0 bases; nucleotides not matched to a gene: 10. Germline CDR1 is MNHEY and CDR2 is SVGEGT. In DNA form, the CDR3 reads TGTGCCAGCACCCTAATAGGACTAGCGGGAACCTCCTACAATGAGCAGTTCTTC. It specifies CASTLIGLAGTSYNEQFF.

This chain links TRBV20-1 with TRBJ2-2; the D gene is possibly TRBD2 (6 bases). The V end was cut by 6 bases, the J end by 3 bases, with 14 bases between. Germline CDR1 and CDR2: DFQATT and SNEGSKA (reference sequence). This CDR3 has 14 amino acids. The CDR3: CSAPGVADTGELFF. The CDR3 DNA is TGCAGTGCCCCCGGGGTAGCGGACACCGGGGAGCTGTTTTTT.

The chain combines TRBV2 with TRBJ2-7; 15 bases align to TRBD2. The CDR3 consists of 18 residues. Trimming took 5 bases from V and 0 from J; bases not matched to a gene: 8. The germline gives CDR1 SNHLY, CDR2 FYNNEI. The CDR3: CASSSQGTSGRTSYEQYF. In nucleotides, the CDR3 is TGTGCCAGCAGTTCACAGGGGACTAGCGGGAGGACCTCCTACGAGCAGTACTTC.

This clonotype has more than one count but fewer than ten. CDR3 DNA: TGTGCCAGCGGATTTCCAACAGGAGAATATAGCAATCAGCCCCAGCATTTT. Protein sequence: CASGFPTGEYSNQPQHF. V is TRBV28 and J is TRBJ1-5; maybe TRBD1 (5 bases). CDR1 is MDHEN, CDR2 SYDVKM, per germline. The ends were cut back, 8 bases at V and 0 bases at J, with 20 bases in the middle. The CDR3 contains 17 residues. The variable domain in full, completed from reference TRBV28 and TRBJ1-5, reads DVKVTQSSRYLVKRTGEKVFLECVQDMDHENMFWYRQDPGLGLRLIYFSYDVKMKEKGDIPEGYSVSREKKERFSLILESASTNQTSMYLCASGFPTGEYSNQPQHFGDGTRLSIL.

The chain links TRBV4-2 to TRBJ2-7, with TRBD2 matching 7 bases. This CDR3 spans 16 amino acids. Germline lookup yields CDR1 LGHNA and CDR2 YNFKEQ. With 0 bases clipped from V and 0 bases from J, the junction kept 5 bases outside the gene matches. CDR3 residues: CASSQDRAGSSYEQYF. The CDR3 DNA reads as TGTGCCAGCAGCCAAGATCGAGCGGGGAGCTCCTACGAGCAGTACTTC.

V is TRBV29-1 and J is TRBJ2-1; maybe TRBD2 (5 bases). Germline CDR1 SQVTM, CDR2 ANQGSEA. With 7 bases removed from V and 4 bases from J, the gap between germline ends came to 14 bases. The CDR3 contains 13 residues. The CDR3 region has the DNA TGCAGCGCCCTGACCGGACTTTACAATGAGCAGTTCTTC. It codes for CSALTGLYNEQFF.

The gene calls are TRBV29-1 and TRBJ2-5; D unclear. Germline assignment: CDR1 SQVTM and CDR2 ANQGSEA. This CDR3 comprises 13 residues. The ends were cut back, 4 bases at V and 1 base at J, with 10 bases in the middle. The CDR3 coding sequence is TGCAGCGTTGGTCGGAACCCCCAAGAGACCCAGTACTTC. This translates into CSVGRNPQETQYF.

Concerning this clonotype: Its ends do not fully match the called genes, so a read error is possible. The V call is TRBV15, the J call TRBJ2-1; 9 bases map to TRBD2. Germline CDR1 and CDR2: LNHNV and YYDKDF (reference sequence). The CDR3 totals 18 residues. The CDR3 DNA reads TGTGCCACCAGCAGAGTTGCGAGCCCCACTAGCGGGTCCAATGGGCAGTTCTTC. Amino acids: CATSRVASPTSGSNGQFF.

This clonotype was picked up many times. This chain uses TRBV10-3 with TRBJ2-3; the D is unclear. CDR1 and CDR2 (germline): ENHRY, SYGVKD. This CDR3 region has 13 residues. V dropped 0 bases and J dropped 4 bases, with 5 bases sitting between them. The CDR3 is CAISESLADTQYF. For the CDR3, the DNA is TGTGCCATCAGTGAGTCATTAGCAGATACGCAGTATTTT.

This clonotype was detected ten times or more. CDR3 in DNA: TGCAGTGGGCTAAGGACTAACCAAGAGACCCAGTACTTC. It translates to CSGLRTNQETQYF. The chain employs TRBV20-1 and TRBJ2-5; weak D call: TRBD2 (6 bases). There are 13 residues in the CDR3. Germline-derived CDR1 and CDR2 are DFQATT and SNEGSKA (reference sequence). Trimming shortened V by 7 bases and J by 0 bases, and 12 bases separated the two germline ends.

The chain joins TRBV2 to TRBJ2-2; D ambiguous. Germline CDR1 is SNHLY and CDR2 is FYNNEI. Trimming shortened V by 3 bases and J by 5 bases, and 7 bases separated the two germline ends. The CDR3 is 13 amino acids. The CDR3 loop reads CASSDGWTGELFF. The CDR3 region has the DNA TGTGCCAGCAGTGATGGTTGGACCGGGGAGCTGTTTTTT.

This clonotype was counted at least ten times. This chain links TRBV20-1 with TRBJ1-1; D call uncertain. CDR1 DFQATT and CDR2 SNEGSKA come from the germline V gene (reference sequence). There are 13 residues in the CDR3. V lost 6 bases to trimming and J lost 0 bases, with 11 bases between them. In DNA form, the CDR3 reads TGCAGTGCCACGCCTAGGATGAACACTGAAGCTTTCTTT. Amino acid sequence: CSATPRMNTEAFF.

V is TRBV15 and J is TRBJ2-3; 7 nucleotides line up with TRBD2. This CDR3 region has 18 residues. With V trimmed by 0 bases and J by 1 base, 10 bases remained unmatched. Germline lookup yields CDR1 LNHNV and CDR2 YYDKDF (reference sequence). The DNA for the CDR3 is TGTGCCACCAGCAGAGATAATAGGGCCCGGGGGGGCACAGATACGCAGTATTTT. Its translation: CATSRDNRARGGTDTQYF. Looking up the rest from reference TRBV15 and TRBJ2-3 gives the full variable domain: DAMVIQNPRYQVTQFGKPVTLSCSQTLNHNVMYWYQQKSSQAPKLLFHYYDKDFNNEADTPDNFQSRRPNTSFCFLDIRSPGLGDTAMYLCATSRDNRARGGTDTQYFGPGTRLTVL.